The 9 T cell receptor beta chains in this list originate from one sample, sequenced in a study of blood T cells in healthy people across ages. Sample-barcoded 5' priming and a J-beta primer mix drove a second PCR of roughly 7 to 11 cycles. TCRdb recomputed calls from the 5' RACE reads with MiXCR, one row per CDR3 protein. In the table there are over 600,000 distinct CDR3 sequences, 20% to 25% of which are singletons. Sequencing input: blood. Source of these receptors: a man between 65 and 85 years old in good health.

This clonotype was observed a few times. The chain couples TRBV11-1 to TRBJ2-3; 10 positions match TRBD2. Germline CDR1 and CDR2: SGHAT and FQDESV (reference sequence). With V trimmed by 1 base and J by 3 bases, 10 bases remained unmatched. The CDR3 has 18 amino acids. CDR3 DNA: TGTGCCAGCAGCTTAGGTTTTGGGCTAGCGGGAGCTACAGATACGCAGTATTTT. Translation gives CASSLGFGLAGATDTQYF. The full variable domain, completed using reference TRBV11-1 and TRBJ2-3, is EAEVAQSPRYKITEKSQAVAFWCDPISGHATLYWYRQILGQGPELLVQFQDESVVDDSQLPKDRFSAERLKGVDSTLKIQPAELGDSAMYLCASSLGFGLAGATDTQYFGPGTRLTVL.

The sample holds many counts of this clonotype. The chain joins TRBV6-2 or TRBV6-3 to TRBJ2-7; the match to TRBD2 covers 9 bases. Per germline, CDR1 MNHEY and CDR2 SVGEGT. The CDR3 covers 16 residues. V gave up 2 bases and J gave up 2 bases; unmatched junction bases: 7. CDR3 nucleotides: TGTGCCAGCAGTTACCCCACTAGCGGGTGGACCTACGAGCAGTACTTC. It codes for CASSYPTSGWTYEQYF.

In its sample, this clonotype was seen many times. This chain links TRBV12-3 or TRBV12-4 with TRBJ2-5; 7 bases line up with TRBD2. The last part of the DNA fits TRBJ2-7 better; the J call may be wrong. This CDR3 has 14 residues. CDR3 residues: CASSSGLGGYEQYF. The CDR3 nucleotides are TGTGCCAGCAGTTCCGGACTAGGCGGGTACGAGCAGTACTTC.

There are a few counts of this clonotype. The chain carries TRBV6-2 or TRBV6-3 and TRBJ2-7, with 10 bases that match TRBD2. The V and J ends lost 3 bases and 4 bases, in that order; junction bases with no gene match: 6. This CDR3 comprises 15 residues. The germline gives CDR1 MNHEY, CDR2 SVGEGT. CDR3 protein: CASSYSSGSTYEQYF. CDR3 sequence (DNA): TGTGCCAGCAGTTATTCTAGCGGGAGTACATACGAGCAGTACTTC.

A few counts support this clonotype. This chain connects TRBV18 to TRBJ2-5, with 13 bases matching TRBD2. With the DNA end fitting TRBJ2-1 better, the J assignment may be wrong. There are 16 residues in the CDR3. CDR1 is KGHSH and CDR2 is LQKENI in the germline V gene. The CDR3 loop reads CASSEGRLAGGFWQFF. CDR3 in DNA: TGTGCCAGCTCAGAAGGCAGACTAGCGGGAGGTTTCTGGCAGTTCTTC.

The chain has TRBV14 and TRBJ2-7, with 13 bases identical to TRBD2. Germline values: CDR1 SGHDN, CDR2 FVKESK. CDR3 length equals 16 residues. J gave up 3 bases and V 3 bases, and 5 bases lay outside the gene matches. The CDR3 coding sequence is TGTGCCAGCAGCCACCGCGGACTAGCGGGAGTCTACGAGCAGTACTTC. This encodes CASSHRGLAGVYEQYF. Filled out from reference TRBV14 and TRBJ2-7, the complete variable domain reads EAGVTQFPSHSVIEKGQTVTLRCDPISGHDNLYWYRRVMGKEIKFLLHFVKESKQDESGMPNNRFLAERTGGTYSTLKVQPAELEDSGVYFCASSHRGLAGVYEQYFGPGTRLTVT.

This clonotype has more than one count but fewer than ten. The genes are TRBV6-5 and TRBJ2-3; D perhaps matches TRBD2 (6 bases). CDR3 length equals 18 residues. V gave up 0 bases and J gave up 0 bases, with 16 bases separating them. Germline CDR1 reads MNHEY; CDR2 reads SVGAGI. CDR3 in amino acids: CASSYSIGSGPSTDTQYF. CDR3 coding DNA: TGTGCCAGCAGTTACTCGATAGGTAGCGGCCCTAGCACAGATACGCAGTATTTT.

This clonotype appeared a few times. The rearrangement links TRBV6-6 to TRBJ2-5; 8 bases map to TRBD1. Trimming cost V 4 bases and J 4 bases; bases outside gene matches: 11. Germline V lookup: CDR1 MNHNY, CDR2 SVGAGI (reference sequence). This CDR3 is 16 amino acids long. The CDR3 bases are TGTGCCAGCAGTTCCCCGGGACAGGAAAAAGGAGAGACCCAGTACTTC. Translated: CASSSPGQEKGETQYF.

The chain uses TRBV20-1 and TRBJ2-7, with D possibly matching TRBD1 (5 bases). The CDR3 length is 15 residues. Trimming took 0 bases from V and 5 from J, leaving 17 bases between them. CDR1 is DFQATT and CDR2 is SNEGSKA in the germline V gene (reference sequence). The CDR3: CSARDSAGILDEQYF. CDR3 sequence (DNA): TGCAGTGCTAGAGATTCGGCAGGGATATTGGACGAGCAGTACTTC.